The source of this T cell receptor beta chain is a study of T cell repertoires in cytomegalovirus infection. In the study overall: Matching HLA type, along with CMV infection, was indicated by public TCR beta signatures. General study findings and limits: Carriage of CMV together with the relevant HLA was identifiable through cumulative public TCR beta family frequency. HLA-C-restricted TCR beta clonotypes specific for CMV led the ex vivo response.

TCRdb called the reads again in MiXCR, with one record for every CDR3 protein. The table has more than 650,000 distinct CDR3 sequences, approximately 40% seen once. CDR1 and CDR2 (germline): MNHNS, SASEGT. Deletions cut 6 bases from V and 0 bases from J, with 18 bases between. The CDR3 is 18 amino acids. Points on this clonotype: Antigen specificity is unknown.

This receptor was identified in a human donor in good health (CMV status not recorded). Some clones in this sample may be carry-over from other donors' samples. The sequencing input was PBMCs. V is TRBV6-1 and J is TRBJ2-6; possibly TRBD1 or TRBD2 for D (5 bases each). This chain's CDR3 is CASSRASFPDSGANVLTF. The CDR3 DNA reads as TGTGCCAGCAGCAGGGCTAGCTTTCCCGACTCTGGGGCCAACGTCCTGACTTTC.